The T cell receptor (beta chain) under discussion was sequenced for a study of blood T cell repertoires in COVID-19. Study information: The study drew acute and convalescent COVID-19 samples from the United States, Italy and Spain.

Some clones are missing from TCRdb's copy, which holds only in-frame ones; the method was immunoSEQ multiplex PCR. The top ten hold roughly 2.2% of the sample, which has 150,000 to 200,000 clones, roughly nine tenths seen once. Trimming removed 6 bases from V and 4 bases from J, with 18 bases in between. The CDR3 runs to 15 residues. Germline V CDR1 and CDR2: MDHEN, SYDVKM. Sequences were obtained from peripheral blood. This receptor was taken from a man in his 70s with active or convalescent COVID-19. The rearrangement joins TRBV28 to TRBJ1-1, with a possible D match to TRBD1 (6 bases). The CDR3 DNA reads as TGTGCCAGCAGATTGGGGGCAGGGCTGGTCACTGAAGCTTTCTTT. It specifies CASRLGAGLVTEAFF.